The 31 T cell receptor beta chains reported below all come from one sample, sequenced in a study of shared clonotypes between healthy human individuals. Clones were read by immunoSEQ multiplex PCR, and TCRdb kept only the in-frame ones, dropping some. The table has more than 150,000 clones, just under 95% seen once. Sequenced: naive CD4+ T cells sorted from blood. Subset reported: CD45RA+ positively selected. Receptors were obtained from a woman aged 25 to 39 in good health.

The chain links TRBV28 to TRBJ2-7; 7 bases are a match to TRBD2. Germline CDR1 reads MDHEN; CDR2 reads SYDVKM. The J segment lost 6 bases and the V segment lost 1 base, leaving 9 bases of the junction unmatched. This CDR3 contains 15 residues. The CDR3 DNA reads TGTGCCAGCAGTTTATCGGGCGGGAGAAAGAGCGAGCAGTACTTC. It yields the protein CASSLSGGRKSEQYF.

V and J are TRBV7-8 and TRBJ2-2; 7 bases are a match to TRBD2. Losses at the gene ends were 5 bases for V and 6 bases for J; bases not matched to a gene: 9. The CDR3 runs to 15 residues. Germline V lookup: CDR1 SGHVS, CDR2 FQNEAQ. Here the CDR3 DNA reads TGTGCCAGCAGCGAAAGCGGGATTAGTCCCGGGGAGCTGTTTTTT. Protein sequence: CASSESGISPGELFF.

The V gene is TRBV20-1, the J gene TRBJ1-1; no reliable D call. Germline V gene data show CDR1 as DFQATT and CDR2 as SNEGSKA (reference sequence). CDR3 length: 11 residues. V was shortened by 6 bases and J by 1 base, with 6 bases between the two germline ends. The CDR3 sequence is CSAIKNTEAFF. CDR3 DNA sequence: TGCAGTGCAATTAAGAACACTGAAGCTTTCTTT.

This chain links TRBV19 with TRBJ1-3; D is unresolved. The V gene lost 6 bases and the J gene lost 0 bases, with 9 bases spanning the gap. The CDR3 has 14 amino acids. Germline V CDR1 and CDR2: LNHDA, SQIVND (reference sequence). The CDR3 is CASRRENSGNTIYF. The DNA of the CDR3 is TGTGCCAGTAGAAGAGAGAACTCTGGAAACACCATATATTTT.

The chain combines TRBV27 with TRBJ1-2; D remains unclear. The CDR3 covers 14 residues. Germline CDR1 MNHEY, CDR2 SMNVEV (reference sequence). Between the trimmed V and J ends, which lost 6 bases and 2 bases, there was a span of 13 bases. The CDR3 bases are TGTGCCAGCAGACCTCTCGACGCAAACTATGGCTACACCTTC. It is translated as CASRPLDANYGYTF.

The chain employs TRBV5-1 and TRBJ2-3; D gene uncertain. V lost 0 bases and J 0 bases, leaving 8 bases between the germline ends. The CDR3 has 15 residues. Germline-derived CDR1 and CDR2 are SGHRS and YFSETQ. This CDR3 reads CASSLGTPSTDTQYF. The DNA of the CDR3 is TGCGCCAGCAGCTTGGGCACACCTAGCACAGATACGCAGTATTTT.

This chain links TRBV7-8 with TRBJ2-3, with 9 bases identical to TRBD1. The J segment lost 2 bases and the V segment lost 6 bases, leaving 9 bases of the junction unmatched. Germline V CDR1 and CDR2: SGHVS, FQNEAQ. This CDR3 comprises 16 residues. CDR3 amino acids: CASRAQGARITDTQYF. The CDR3 DNA sequence: TGTGCCAGCAGAGCACAGGGGGCGCGGATCACAGATACGCAGTATTTT.

This chain links TRBV5-1 with TRBJ1-4; 7 bases align to TRBD1. V was clipped by 0 bases and J by 3 bases; unmatched bases: 2. Germline CDR1 and CDR2: SGHRS and YFSETQ. This CDR3 comprises 15 residues. The CDR3 protein is CASSLAGTANEKLFF. As DNA, the CDR3 is TGCGCCAGCAGCTTGGCCGGGACAGCTAATGAAAAACTGTTTTTT.

The chain carries TRBV7-7 and TRBJ2-1; D is unclear. Trimming removed 1 base at V and 1 base at J, with 2 bases between. The germline V gene encodes CDR1 SSHAT and CDR2 FNYEAQ (reference sequence). This CDR3 comprises 13 residues. The CDR3 loop reads CASSLGSYNEQFF. The CDR3, as DNA: TGTGCCAGCAGCTTAGGTTCCTACAATGAGCAGTTCTTC.

This chain joins TRBV28 and TRBJ1-5, with TRBD1 identical over 7 bases. This CDR3 has 16 amino acids. V was pared by 7 bases and J by 3 bases, with 12 bases of the junction left unmatched. The germline gives CDR1 MDHEN, CDR2 SYDVKM. CDR3 DNA sequence: TGTGCCAGCACCGAGGACAGGACTCCTTCCAATCAGCCCCAGCATTTT. Residues: CASTEDRTPSNQPQHF.

This chain connects TRBV28 to TRBJ1-2, with a tentative D call TRBD1 (5 bases). Germline V gene data show CDR1 as MDHEN and CDR2 as SYDVKM. This CDR3 has 17 amino acids. Trimming took 5 bases from V and 3 from J, leaving 22 bases between them. The CDR3 DNA reads TGTGCCAGCAGTAAGATGGGACGTCGGTTGGGCTACTATGGCTACACCTTC. It yields the protein CASSKMGRRLGYYGYTF.

This chain uses TRBV28 with TRBJ2-6; D call uncertain. There are 14 residues in the CDR3. V shed 6 bases and J shed 1 base, with 7 bases lying between them. Germline V gene lookup returns CDR1 MDHEN and CDR2 SYDVKM. This chain's CDR3 is CASREGSGANVLTF. In DNA form, the CDR3 reads TGTGCCAGCAGAGAAGGGTCTGGGGCCAACGTCCTGACTTTC.

The genes are TRBV7-8 and TRBJ2-7, with a weak D call TRBD1 (6 bases). Trimming took 3 bases from V and 2 from J, leaving 20 bases between them. This CDR3 spans 17 amino acids. Germline V gives CDR1 SGHVS, CDR2 FQNEAQ. The CDR3 DNA is TGTGCCAGCAGCTTCAAACCACCGGGACACGTAGCCTACGAGCAGTACTTC. This translates into CASSFKPPGHVAYEQYF.

The chain carries TRBV19 and TRBJ2-5; 8 positions agree with TRBD1. Trimming took 5 bases from V and 5 from J; bases not matched to a gene: 4. Per germline, CDR1 LNHDA and CDR2 SQIVND (reference sequence). The CDR3 is 13 residues long. Here the CDR3 reads CASSSAGGETQYF. CDR3 DNA sequence: TGTGCCAGTAGTTCAGCAGGGGGCGAGACCCAGTACTTC.

The J gene is TRBJ1-5, the V gene TRBV5-1; TRBD1 is a possible D gene (5 bases). The CDR3 length is 15 residues. Germline V gene lookup returns CDR1 SGHRS and CDR2 YFSETQ. V was clipped by 0 bases and J by 0 bases, with 7 bases between them. CDR3 sequence: CASSLGQISNQPQHF. The CDR3 region has the DNA TGCGCCAGCAGCTTGGGACAGATTAGCAATCAGCCCCAGCATTTT.

This clone was seen only once. The gene calls are TRBV28 and TRBJ1-1; TRBD1 might be the D (5 bases). This CDR3 spans 15 amino acids. CDR1 and CDR2 from the germline V gene are MDHEN and SYDVKM. V was trimmed by 4 bases and J by 4 bases, leaving 16 bases between them. The CDR3 region has the DNA TGTGCCAGCAGTTCAGCGGGTACGGGGGTCACTGAAGCTTTCTTT. Its translation is CASSSAGTGVTEAFF. Variable domain in full (rest from reference TRBV28 and TRBJ1-1): DVKVTQSSRYLVKRTGEKVFLECVQDMDHENMFWYRQDPGLGLRLIYFSYDVKMKEKGDIPEGYSVSREKKERFSLILESASTNQTSMYLCASSSAGTGVTEAFFGQGTRLTVV.

J is TRBJ2-7 and V is TRBV18; 13 positions agree with TRBD2. V shed 4 bases, J shed 5 bases, and the junction held 8 bases outside the gene matches. Germline loops: CDR1 KGHSH, CDR2 LQKENI. The CDR3 length is 16 residues. The CDR3 sequence: CASSRTSGSPPHEQYF. CDR3 sequence (DNA): TGTGCCAGCTCACGGACTAGCGGGAGCCCCCCACACGAGCAGTACTTC.

This rearrangement joins TRBV25-1 to TRBJ2-7, with D possibly TRBD1 on 6 matching bases. Deletions cut 4 bases from V and 3 bases from J, with 10 bases between. The CDR3 contains 13 residues. Germline lookup yields CDR1 MGHDK and CDR2 SYGVNS. The CDR3: CASSVGGSYEQYF. In DNA, the CDR3 is TGTGCCAGCAGTGTAGGGGGAAGCTACGAGCAGTACTTC.

J is TRBJ2-1 and V is TRBV19; D may match TRBD1 or TRBD2 (5 bases each). The CDR3 runs 15 residues. The germline V gene has CDR1 LNHDA and CDR2 SQIVND (reference sequence). Trimming took 6 bases from V and 1 from J, leaving 13 bases between them. The DNA for the CDR3 is TGTGCCAGTAGGCAGGGTGGCGGGTCCTACAATGAGCAGTTCTTC. Its protein product is CASRQGGGSYNEQFF.

The chain links TRBV13 to TRBJ2-7; possible D gene TRBD2, 5 bases. V was shortened by 6 bases and J by 3 bases, with 15 bases between the two germline ends. The CDR3 is made up of 14 amino acids. CDR1 PRHDT and CDR2 FYEKMQ come from the germline V gene (reference sequence). The CDR3 nucleotides read TGTGCCAGCAGTAGAGGACTGGAAGTCTACGAGCAGTACTTC. Protein: CASSRGLEVYEQYF.

This chain connects TRBV6-5 to TRBJ1-3; tentatively, D is TRBD1 (5 bases). The germline gives CDR1 MNHEY, CDR2 SVGAGI. The CDR3 runs 15 residues. Trimming removed 0 bases from V and 6 bases from J, with 12 bases in between. Written as DNA, the CDR3 is TGTGCCAGCAGTTACTCGGCAGGGCCCGAAAACACCATATATTTT. This encodes CASSYSAGPENTIYF.

The chain carries TRBV5-1 and TRBJ2-5, with D perhaps matching TRBD1 or TRBD2 (5 bases each). The germline gives CDR1 SGHRS, CDR2 YFSETQ. The CDR3 totals 16 residues. V lost 3 bases and J lost 3, with 18 bases in between. The CDR3 sequence is CASSWGRSDPEETQYF. The CDR3 nucleotides are TGCGCCAGCAGCTGGGGACGGTCCGATCCAGAAGAGACCCAGTACTTC. The complete variable domain, with remaining parts taken from reference TRBV5-1 and TRBJ2-5, reads KAGVTQTPRYLIKTRGQQVTLSCSPISGHRSVSWYQQTPGQGLQFLFEYFSETQRNKGNFPGRFSGRQFSNSRSEMNVSTLELGDSALYLCASSWGRSDPEETQYFGPGTRLLVL.

DNA for the CDR3: TGCAGCGTTGGGAAAGGACAGGGGGTCCCAAATGAGCAGTTCTTC. It yields the protein CSVGKGQGVPNEQFF. This rearrangement joins TRBV29-1 to TRBJ2-1, with TRBD1 identical over 10 bases. V lost 4 bases and J lost 7; bases outside the gene matches: 10. The germline V gene has CDR1 SQVTM and CDR2 ANQGSEA. The CDR3 length is 15 residues.

This chain links TRBV19 with TRBJ1-3, with a tentative D call TRBD1 (6 bases). CDR1 and CDR2 (germline): LNHDA, SQIVND (reference sequence). CDR3 length: 14 residues. V shed 7 bases and J shed 0 bases, with 10 bases lying between them. The CDR3 DNA follows: TGTGCCAGTAAAACACAGGGCTCTGGAAACACCATATATTTT. This gives the protein CASKTQGSGNTIYF.

The gene calls are TRBV11-2 and TRBJ2-7, with D tentatively TRBD2 (5 bases). Germline V gives CDR1 SGHAT, CDR2 FQNNGV. Trimming took 1 base from V and 0 from J, leaving 10 bases between them. CDR3 length: 15 residues. CDR3 sequence (DNA): TGTGCCAGCAGCTTAGTGCGGGCACTCTCCTACGAGCAGTACTTC. Translated, it gives CASSLVRALSYEQYF.

CDR3 coding DNA: TGTGCCAGCAGCCCGCCTGGGGATAGCAATCAGCCCCAGCATTTT. This gives the protein CASSPPGDSNQPQHF. This chain uses TRBV7-9 with TRBJ1-5, with unresolved D. The V gene's germline CDR1 is SEHNR and CDR2 FQNEAQ (reference sequence). The CDR3 totals 15 residues. V was trimmed by 5 bases and J by 0 bases, leaving 11 bases between them.

This clone appeared a single time. The chain employs TRBV27 and TRBJ1-1; the D gene is possibly TRBD1 (6 bases). This CDR3 region has 15 residues. Between the trimmed V and J ends, which lost 5 bases and 10 bases, there was a span of 23 bases. Germline loops: CDR1 MNHEY, CDR2 SMNVEV (reference sequence). DNA of the CDR3: TGTGCCAGCAGTAAGGGGGGCTGGACCCAGATGGCAGCTTTCTTT. Protein sequence: CASSKGGWTQMAAFF.

This clone was detected only once. This sequence joins TRBV10-3 and TRBJ1-1; TRBD1 is a possible D gene (6 bases). V lost 6 bases, J lost 1 base, and 12 bases lay in between. Germline CDR1 is ENHRY and CDR2 is SYGVKD. The CDR3 covers 14 residues. For the CDR3, the DNA is TGTGCCATCAGAGAGACAGGAGCGAACACTGAAGCTTTCTTT. This translates into CAIRETGANTEAFF.

The chain joins TRBV6-1 to TRBJ1-2; D gene uncertain. The CDR3 totals 14 residues. Trimming removed 1 base at V and 4 bases at J, with 10 bases between. CDR1 and CDR2 (germline): MNHNS, SASEGT. This chain's CDR3 is CASSEDSLIYGYTF. CDR3 coding DNA: TGTGCCAGCAGTGAAGACAGCCTTATCTATGGCTACACCTTC.

The CDR3 loop is CASSRQGAAQETQYF. CDR3 bases: TGTGCCAGCAGTAGACAGGGGGCCGCTCAAGAGACCCAGTACTTC. The chain joins TRBV2 to TRBJ2-5, with 10 bases fitting TRBD1. The V and J ends lost 5 bases and 2 bases, in that order; junction bases with no gene match: 5. The CDR3 loop spans 15 amino acids. CDR1 and CDR2 (germline): SNHLY, FYNNEI.

The V call is TRBV7-2, the J call TRBJ1-5; possibly TRBD1 for D (5 bases). V was trimmed by 2 bases and J by 3 bases, leaving 14 bases between them. Germline V CDR1 and CDR2: SGHTA, FQGNSA. The CDR3 totals 16 residues. CDR3: CASSLWGRGNNQPQHF. The CDR3 DNA is TGTGCCAGCAGCTTATGGGGCAGAGGAAACAATCAGCCCCAGCATTTT.